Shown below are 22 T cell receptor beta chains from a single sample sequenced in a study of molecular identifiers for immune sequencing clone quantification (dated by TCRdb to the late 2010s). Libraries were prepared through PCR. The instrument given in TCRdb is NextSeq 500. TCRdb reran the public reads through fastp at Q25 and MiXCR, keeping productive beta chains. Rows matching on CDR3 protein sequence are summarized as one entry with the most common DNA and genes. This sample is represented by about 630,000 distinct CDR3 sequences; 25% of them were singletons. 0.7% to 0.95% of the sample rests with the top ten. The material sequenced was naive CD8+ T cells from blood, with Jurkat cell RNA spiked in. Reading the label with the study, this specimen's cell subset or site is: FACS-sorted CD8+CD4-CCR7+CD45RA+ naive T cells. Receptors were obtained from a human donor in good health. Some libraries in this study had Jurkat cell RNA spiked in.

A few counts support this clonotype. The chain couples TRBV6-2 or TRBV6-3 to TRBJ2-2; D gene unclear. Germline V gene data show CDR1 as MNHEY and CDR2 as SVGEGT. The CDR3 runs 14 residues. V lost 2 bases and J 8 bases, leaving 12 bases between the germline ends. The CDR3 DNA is TGTGCCAGCAGTTACGAGAGATACGGTGGGGAGCTGTTTTTT. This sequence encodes CASSYERYGGELFF.

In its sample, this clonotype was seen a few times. This chain's CDR3 is CASSKACRQGTDQPQHF. In nucleotides, the CDR3 is TGTGCCAGCAGCAAAGCTTGTCGACAGGGAACGGATCAGCCCCAGCATTTT. V usage is TRBV21-1 and J usage is TRBJ1-5; the D call TRBD1 from the table was never checked on the DNA. TRBV21-1 is termed a pseudogene. The CDR3 is 17 residues long.

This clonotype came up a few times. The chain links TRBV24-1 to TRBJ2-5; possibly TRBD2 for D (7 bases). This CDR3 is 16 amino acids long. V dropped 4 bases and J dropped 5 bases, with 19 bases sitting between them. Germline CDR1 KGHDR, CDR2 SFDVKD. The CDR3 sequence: CATSEIKGGAVETQYF. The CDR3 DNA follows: TGTGCCACCAGTGAAATTAAGGGGGGGGCAGTGGAGACCCAGTACTTC.

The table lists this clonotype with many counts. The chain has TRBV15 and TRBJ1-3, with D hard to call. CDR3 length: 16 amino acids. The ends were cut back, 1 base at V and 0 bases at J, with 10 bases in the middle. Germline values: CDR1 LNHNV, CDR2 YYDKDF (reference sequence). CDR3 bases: TGTGCCACCAGCAGAGGGCTGGTGTCCTCTGGAAACACCATATATTTT. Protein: CATSRGLVSSGNTIYF.

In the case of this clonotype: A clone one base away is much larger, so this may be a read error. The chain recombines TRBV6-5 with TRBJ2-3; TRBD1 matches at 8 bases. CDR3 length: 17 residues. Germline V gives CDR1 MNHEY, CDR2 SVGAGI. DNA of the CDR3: TGTGCCACCAGTTTGCCCGGGACAGGAGGAAGCACAGATACGCAGTATTTT. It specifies CATSLPGTGGSTDTQYF.

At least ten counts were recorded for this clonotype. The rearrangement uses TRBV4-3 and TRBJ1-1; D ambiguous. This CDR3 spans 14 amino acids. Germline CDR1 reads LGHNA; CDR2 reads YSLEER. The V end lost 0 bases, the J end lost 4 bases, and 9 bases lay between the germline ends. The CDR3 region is CASSQDQFVTEAFF. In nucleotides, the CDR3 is TGCGCCAGCAGCCAAGATCAGTTTGTCACTGAAGCTTTCTTT.

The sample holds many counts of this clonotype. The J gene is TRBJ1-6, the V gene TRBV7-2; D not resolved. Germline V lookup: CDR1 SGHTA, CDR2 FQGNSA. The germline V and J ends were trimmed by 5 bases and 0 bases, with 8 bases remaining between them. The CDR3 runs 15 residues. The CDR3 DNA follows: TGTGCCAGCAGCCTCTTGAGCTCCTATAATTCACCCCTCCACTTT. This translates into CASSLLSSYNSPLHF.

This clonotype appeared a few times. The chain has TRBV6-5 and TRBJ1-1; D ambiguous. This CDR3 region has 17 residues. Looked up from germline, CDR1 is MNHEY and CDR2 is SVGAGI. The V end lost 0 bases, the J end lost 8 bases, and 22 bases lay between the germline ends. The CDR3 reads CASSYSSSGQGPSEAFF. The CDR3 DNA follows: TGTGCCAGCAGTTACTCGAGTAGCGGCCAAGGGCCCTCGGAAGCTTTCTTT.

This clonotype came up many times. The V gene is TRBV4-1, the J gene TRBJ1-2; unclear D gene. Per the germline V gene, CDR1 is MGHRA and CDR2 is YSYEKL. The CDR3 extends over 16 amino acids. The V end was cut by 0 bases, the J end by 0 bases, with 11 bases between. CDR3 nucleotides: TGCGCCAGCAGCCAAGATTTCGCACCCTCTAACTATGGCTACACCTTC. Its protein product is CASSQDFAPSNYGYTF.

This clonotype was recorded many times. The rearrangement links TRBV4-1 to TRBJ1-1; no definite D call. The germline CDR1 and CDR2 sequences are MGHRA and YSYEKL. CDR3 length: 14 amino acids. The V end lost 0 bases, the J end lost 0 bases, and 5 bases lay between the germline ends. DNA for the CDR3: TGCGCCAGCAGCCAAGAAGTCATGAACACTGAAGCTTTCTTT. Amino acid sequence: CASSQEVMNTEAFF.

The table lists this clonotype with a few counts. CDR3 sequence (DNA): TGTGCCAGTATCCTACGCCCGGGACAGGGCCTTTTCACCACTGAAGCTTTCTTT. It translates to CASILRPGQGLFTTEAFF. V usage is TRBV19 and J usage is TRBJ1-1, with TRBD1 identical over 9 bases. The CDR3 has 18 residues. Germline CDR1 reads LNHDA; CDR2 reads SQIVND (reference sequence). V gave up 7 bases and J gave up 4 bases; unmatched junction bases: 19.

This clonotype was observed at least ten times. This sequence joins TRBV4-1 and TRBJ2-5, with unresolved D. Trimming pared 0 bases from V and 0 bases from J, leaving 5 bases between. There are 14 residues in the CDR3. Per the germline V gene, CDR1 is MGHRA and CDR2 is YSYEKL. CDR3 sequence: CASSQDSDQETQYF. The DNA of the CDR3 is TGCGCCAGCAGCCAAGACAGCGACCAAGAGACCCAGTACTTC.

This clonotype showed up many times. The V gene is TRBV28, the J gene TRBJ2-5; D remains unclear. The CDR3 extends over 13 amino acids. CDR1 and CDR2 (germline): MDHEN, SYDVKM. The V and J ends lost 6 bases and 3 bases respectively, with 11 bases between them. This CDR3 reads CASREPEKETQYF. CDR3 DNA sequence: TGTGCCAGCAGAGAACCAGAGAAAGAGACCCAGTACTTC.

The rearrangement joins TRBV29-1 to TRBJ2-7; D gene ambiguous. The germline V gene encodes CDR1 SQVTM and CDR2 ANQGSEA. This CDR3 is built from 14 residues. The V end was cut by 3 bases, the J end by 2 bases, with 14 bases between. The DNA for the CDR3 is TGCAGCGTTGATCTCGGGTTGAGGCCCTACGAGCAGTACTTC. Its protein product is CSVDLGLRPYEQYF.

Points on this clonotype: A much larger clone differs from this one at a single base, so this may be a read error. CDR3 sequence reads: CASSLGRGWCEQYF. The CDR3 region has the DNA TGTGCCAGCAGCTTGGGACGCGGGTGGTGCGAGCAGTACTTC. The chain recombines TRBV7-6 with TRBJ2-7; D is possibly TRBD1 or TRBD2 (5 bases each). This CDR3 comprises 14 residues. Trimming took 3 bases from V and 6 from J, leaving 15 bases between them. The germline gives CDR1 SGHVS, CDR2 FNYEAQ.

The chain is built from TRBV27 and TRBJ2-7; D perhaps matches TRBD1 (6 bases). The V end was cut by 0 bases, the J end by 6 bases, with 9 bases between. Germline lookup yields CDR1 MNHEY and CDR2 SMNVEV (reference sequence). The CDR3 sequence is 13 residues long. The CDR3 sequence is CASSLSARGEQYF. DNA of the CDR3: TGTGCCAGCAGTTTATCGGCCAGGGGCGAGCAGTACTTC.

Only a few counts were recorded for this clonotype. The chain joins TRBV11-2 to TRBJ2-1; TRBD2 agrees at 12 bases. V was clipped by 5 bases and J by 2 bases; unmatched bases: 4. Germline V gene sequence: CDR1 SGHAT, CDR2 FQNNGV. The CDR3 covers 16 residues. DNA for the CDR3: TGTGCCAGCAGCGTGACTAGCGGGGGAACCTACAATGAGCAGTTCTTC. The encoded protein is CASSVTSGGTYNEQFF.

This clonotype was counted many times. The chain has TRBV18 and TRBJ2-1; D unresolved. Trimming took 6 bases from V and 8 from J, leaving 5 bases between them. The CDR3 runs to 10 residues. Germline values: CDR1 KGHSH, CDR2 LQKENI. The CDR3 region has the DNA TGTGCCAGCTCGAAGGATGAGCAGTTCTTC. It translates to CASSKDEQFF.

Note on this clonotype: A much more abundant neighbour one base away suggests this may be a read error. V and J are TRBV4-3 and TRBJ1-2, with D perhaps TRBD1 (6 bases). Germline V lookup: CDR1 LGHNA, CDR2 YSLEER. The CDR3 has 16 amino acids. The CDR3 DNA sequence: TGCGCCAGCAACCAAGATCTGGGGGCCCTCTTCTATGGCTACACCTTC. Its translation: CASNQDLGALFYGYTF.

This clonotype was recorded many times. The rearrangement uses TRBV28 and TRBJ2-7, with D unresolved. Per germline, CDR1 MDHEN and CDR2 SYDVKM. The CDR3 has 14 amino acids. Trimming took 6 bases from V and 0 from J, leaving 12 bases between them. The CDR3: CASSIHKSSYEQYF. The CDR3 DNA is TGTGCCAGCAGCATCCATAAGAGCTCCTACGAGCAGTACTTC.

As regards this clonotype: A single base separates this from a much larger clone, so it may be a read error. The chain's CDR3 is CASSPFGDRNPEAFF. CDR3 in DNA: TGTGCCAGCTCCCCGTTCGGGGATCGGAACCCTGAAGCTTTCTTT. The V and J genes are TRBV6-2 or TRBV6-3 and TRBJ1-1; no definite D call. The CDR3 sequence is 15 residues long. Germline V CDR1 and CDR2: MNHEY, SVGEGT.

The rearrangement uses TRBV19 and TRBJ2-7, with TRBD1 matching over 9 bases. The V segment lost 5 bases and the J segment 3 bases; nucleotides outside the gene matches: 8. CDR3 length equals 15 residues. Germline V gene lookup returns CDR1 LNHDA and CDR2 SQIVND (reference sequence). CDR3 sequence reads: CASSSGTGGGYEQYF. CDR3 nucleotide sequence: TGTGCCAGTAGTTCGGGAACAGGGGGCGGCTACGAGCAGTACTTC.